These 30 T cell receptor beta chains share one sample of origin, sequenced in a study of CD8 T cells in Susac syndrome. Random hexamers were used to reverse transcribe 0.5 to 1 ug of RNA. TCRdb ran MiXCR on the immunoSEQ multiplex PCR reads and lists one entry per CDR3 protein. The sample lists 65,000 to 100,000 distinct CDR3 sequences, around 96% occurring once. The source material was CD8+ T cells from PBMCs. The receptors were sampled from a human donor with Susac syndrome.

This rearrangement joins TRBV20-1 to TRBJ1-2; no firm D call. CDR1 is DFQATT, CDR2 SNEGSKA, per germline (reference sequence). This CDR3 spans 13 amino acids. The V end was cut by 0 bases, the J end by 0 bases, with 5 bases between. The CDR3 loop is CSARDSPNYGYTF. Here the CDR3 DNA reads TGCAGTGCTAGAGATTCGCCTAACTATGGCTACACCTTC.

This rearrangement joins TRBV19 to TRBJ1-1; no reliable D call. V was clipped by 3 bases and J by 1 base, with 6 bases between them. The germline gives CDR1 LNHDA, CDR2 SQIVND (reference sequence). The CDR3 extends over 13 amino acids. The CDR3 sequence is CASSMSQNTEAFF. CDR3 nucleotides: TGTGCCAGTAGTATGAGCCAGAACACTGAAGCTTTCTTT.

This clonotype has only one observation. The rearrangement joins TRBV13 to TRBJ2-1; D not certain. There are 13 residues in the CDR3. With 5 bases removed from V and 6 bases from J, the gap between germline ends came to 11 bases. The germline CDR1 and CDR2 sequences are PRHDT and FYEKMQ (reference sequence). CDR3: CASSTLDRNEQFF. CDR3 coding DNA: TGTGCCAGCAGCACACTCGACCGCAATGAGCAGTTCTTC.

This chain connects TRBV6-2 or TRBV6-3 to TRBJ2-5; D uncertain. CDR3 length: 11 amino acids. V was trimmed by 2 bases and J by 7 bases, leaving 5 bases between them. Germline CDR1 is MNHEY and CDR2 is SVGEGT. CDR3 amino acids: CASSYPGTQYF. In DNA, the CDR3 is TGTGCCAGCAGTTACCCGGGGACCCAGTACTTC.

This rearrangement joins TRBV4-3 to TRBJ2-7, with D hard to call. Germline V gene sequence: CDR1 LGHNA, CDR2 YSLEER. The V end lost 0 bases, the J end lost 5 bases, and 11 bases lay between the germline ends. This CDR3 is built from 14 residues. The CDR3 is CASSQDLDGNEQYF. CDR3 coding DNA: TGCGCCAGCAGCCAAGATCTCGATGGGAACGAGCAGTACTTC.

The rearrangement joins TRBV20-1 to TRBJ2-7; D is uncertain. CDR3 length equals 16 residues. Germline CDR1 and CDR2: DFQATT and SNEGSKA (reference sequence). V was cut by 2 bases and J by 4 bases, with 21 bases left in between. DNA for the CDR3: TGCAGTGCTAGATCCCACAGAACCACGCTGGGATACGAGCAGTACGTC. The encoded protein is CSARSHRTTLGYEQYV.

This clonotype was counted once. CDR3 nucleotide sequence: TGTGCCAGCAGCCGGGGACCCACTCCCAATTCACCCCTCCACTTT. It translates to CASSRGPTPNSPLHF. The gene calls are TRBV14 and TRBJ1-6; D is perhaps TRBD1 (5 bases). V lost 4 bases and J 7 bases, leaving 14 bases between the germline ends. The CDR3 runs 15 residues. Germline-derived CDR1 and CDR2 are SGHDN and FVKESK.

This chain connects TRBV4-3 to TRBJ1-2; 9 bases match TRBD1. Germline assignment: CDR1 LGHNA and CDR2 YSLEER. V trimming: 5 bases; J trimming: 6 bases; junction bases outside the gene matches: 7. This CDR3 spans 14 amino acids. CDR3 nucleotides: TGCGCCAGCAGCAGCCCGACAGGGGGAAATGGCTACACCTTC. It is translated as CASSSPTGGNGYTF.

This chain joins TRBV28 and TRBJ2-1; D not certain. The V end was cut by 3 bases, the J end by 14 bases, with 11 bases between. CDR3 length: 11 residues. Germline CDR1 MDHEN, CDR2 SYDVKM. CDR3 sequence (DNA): TGTGCCAGCAGTTTCTTGACGATGGAGTTCTTC. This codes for CASSFLTMEFF.

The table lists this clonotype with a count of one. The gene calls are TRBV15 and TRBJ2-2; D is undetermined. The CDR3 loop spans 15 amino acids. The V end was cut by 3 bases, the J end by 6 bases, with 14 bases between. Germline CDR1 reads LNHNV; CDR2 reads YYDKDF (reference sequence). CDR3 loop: CATSSATVGAGELFF. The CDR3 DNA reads TGTGCCACCAGCAGTGCCACAGTCGGAGCCGGGGAGCTGTTTTTT.

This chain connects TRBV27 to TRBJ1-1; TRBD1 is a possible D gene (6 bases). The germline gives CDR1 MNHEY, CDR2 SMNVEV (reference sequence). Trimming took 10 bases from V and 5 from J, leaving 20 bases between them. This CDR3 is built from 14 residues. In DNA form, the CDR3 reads TGTGCCACCTTGTCGGGGGGCTACGGTACTGAAGCTTTCTTT. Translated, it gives CATLSGGYGTEAFF.

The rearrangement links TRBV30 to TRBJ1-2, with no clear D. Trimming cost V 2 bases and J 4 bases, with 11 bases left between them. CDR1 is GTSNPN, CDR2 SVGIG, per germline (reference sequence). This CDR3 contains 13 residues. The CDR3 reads CAWSLGQTYGYTF. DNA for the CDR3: TGTGCCTGGAGTCTCGGGCAAACCTATGGCTACACCTTC.

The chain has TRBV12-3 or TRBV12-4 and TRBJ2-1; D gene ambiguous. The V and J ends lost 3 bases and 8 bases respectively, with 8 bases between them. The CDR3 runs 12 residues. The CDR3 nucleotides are TGTGCCAGCAGTTTTGTTCTGGATGAGCAGTTCTTC. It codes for CASSFVLDEQFF.

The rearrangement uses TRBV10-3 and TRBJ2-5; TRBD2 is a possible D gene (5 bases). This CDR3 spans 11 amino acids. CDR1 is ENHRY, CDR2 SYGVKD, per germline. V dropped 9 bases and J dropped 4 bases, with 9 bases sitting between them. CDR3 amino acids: CAMGEGETQYF. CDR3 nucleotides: TGTGCCATGGGAGAGGGAGAGACCCAGTACTTC.

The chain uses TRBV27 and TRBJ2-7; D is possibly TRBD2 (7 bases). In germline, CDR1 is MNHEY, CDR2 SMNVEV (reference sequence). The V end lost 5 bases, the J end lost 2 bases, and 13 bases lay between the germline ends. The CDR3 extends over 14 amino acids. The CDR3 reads CASSPGEGTYEQYF. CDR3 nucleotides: TGTGCCAGCAGTCCAGGGGAGGGAACCTACGAGCAGTACTTC.

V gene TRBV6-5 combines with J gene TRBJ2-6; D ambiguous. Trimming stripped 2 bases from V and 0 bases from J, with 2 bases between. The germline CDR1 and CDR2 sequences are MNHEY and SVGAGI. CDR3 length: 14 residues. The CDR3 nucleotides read TGTGCCAGCAGTTACCACTCTGGGGCCAACGTCCTGACTTTC. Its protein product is CASSYHSGANVLTF.

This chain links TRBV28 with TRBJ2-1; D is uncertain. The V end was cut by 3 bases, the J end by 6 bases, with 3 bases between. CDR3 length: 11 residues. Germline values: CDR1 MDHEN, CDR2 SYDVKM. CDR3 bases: TGTGCCAGCAGTTTCCTCAATGAGCAGTTCTTC. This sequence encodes CASSFLNEQFF.

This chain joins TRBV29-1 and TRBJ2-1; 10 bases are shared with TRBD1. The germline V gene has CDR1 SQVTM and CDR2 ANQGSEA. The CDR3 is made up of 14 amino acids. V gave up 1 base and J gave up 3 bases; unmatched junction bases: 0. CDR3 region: CSVEGDRGYNEQFF. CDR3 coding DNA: TGCAGCGTTGAAGGGGACAGGGGCTACAATGAGCAGTTCTTC.

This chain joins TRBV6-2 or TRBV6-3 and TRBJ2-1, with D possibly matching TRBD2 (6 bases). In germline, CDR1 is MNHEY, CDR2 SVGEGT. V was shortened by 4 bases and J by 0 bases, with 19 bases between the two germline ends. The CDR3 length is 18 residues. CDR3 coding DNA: TGTGCCAGCAGTTCCTACCCACTAGCCCAACGCTCCTACAATGAGCAGTTCTTC. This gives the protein CASSSYPLAQRSYNEQFF.

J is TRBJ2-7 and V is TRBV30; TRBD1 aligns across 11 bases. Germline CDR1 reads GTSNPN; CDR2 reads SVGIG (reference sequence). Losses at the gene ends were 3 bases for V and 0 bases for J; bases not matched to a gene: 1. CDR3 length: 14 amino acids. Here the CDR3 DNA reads TGTGCCTGGAGCGGGACAGGGGGCTCCTACGAGCAGTACTTC. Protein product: CAWSGTGGSYEQYF.

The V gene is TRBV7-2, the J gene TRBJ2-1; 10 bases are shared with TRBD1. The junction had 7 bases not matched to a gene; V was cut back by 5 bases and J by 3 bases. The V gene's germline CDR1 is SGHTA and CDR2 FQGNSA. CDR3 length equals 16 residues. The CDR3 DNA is TGTGCCAGCAGCGTCGGGACAGGGGAAATCTACAATGAGCAGTTCTTC. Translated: CASSVGTGEIYNEQFF.

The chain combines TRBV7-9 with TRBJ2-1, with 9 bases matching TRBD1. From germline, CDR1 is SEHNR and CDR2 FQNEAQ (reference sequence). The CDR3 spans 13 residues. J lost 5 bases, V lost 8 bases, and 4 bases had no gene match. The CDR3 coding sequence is TGTGCCAGCGACCGGGACAGGGACAATGAGCAGTTCTTC. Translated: CASDRDRDNEQFF.

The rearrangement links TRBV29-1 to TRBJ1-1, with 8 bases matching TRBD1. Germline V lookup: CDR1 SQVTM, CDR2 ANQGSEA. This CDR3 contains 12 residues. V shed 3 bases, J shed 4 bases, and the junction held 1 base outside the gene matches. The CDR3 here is CSVDRGLTEAFF. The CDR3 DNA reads TGCAGCGTTGACAGGGGGCTCACTGAAGCTTTCTTT.

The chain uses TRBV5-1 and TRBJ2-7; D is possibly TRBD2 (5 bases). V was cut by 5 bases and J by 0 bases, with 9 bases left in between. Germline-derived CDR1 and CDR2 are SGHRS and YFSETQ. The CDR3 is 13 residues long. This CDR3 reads CASRRVFSYEQYF. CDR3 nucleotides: TGCGCCAGCAGGCGGGTCTTCTCCTACGAGCAGTACTTC.

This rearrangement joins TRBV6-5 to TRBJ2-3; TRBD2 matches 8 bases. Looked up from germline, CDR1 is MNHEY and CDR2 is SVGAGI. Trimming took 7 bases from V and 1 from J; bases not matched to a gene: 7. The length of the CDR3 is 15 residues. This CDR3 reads CASNPSGSGTDTQYF. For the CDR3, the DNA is TGTGCCAGCAATCCAAGCGGGAGCGGCACAGATACGCAGTATTTT.

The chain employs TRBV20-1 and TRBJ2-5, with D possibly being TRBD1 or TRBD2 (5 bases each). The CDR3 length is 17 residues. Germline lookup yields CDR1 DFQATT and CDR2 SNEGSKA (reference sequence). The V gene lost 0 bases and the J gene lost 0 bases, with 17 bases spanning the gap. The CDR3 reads CSARDRLRGPNQETQYF. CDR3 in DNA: TGCAGTGCTAGAGATCGGCTACGGGGCCCTAACCAAGAGACCCAGTACTTC.

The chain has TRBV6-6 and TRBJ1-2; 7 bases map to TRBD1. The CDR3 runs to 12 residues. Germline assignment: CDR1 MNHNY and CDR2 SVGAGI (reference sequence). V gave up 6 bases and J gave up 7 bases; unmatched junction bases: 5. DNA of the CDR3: TGTGCCAGCAGCCAGGGGGGGGGTGGCTACACCTTC. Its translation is CASSQGGGGYTF.

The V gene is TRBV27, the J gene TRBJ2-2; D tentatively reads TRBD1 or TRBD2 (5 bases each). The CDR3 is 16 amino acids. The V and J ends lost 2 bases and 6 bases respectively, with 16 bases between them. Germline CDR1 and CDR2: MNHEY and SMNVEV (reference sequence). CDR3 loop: CASSLPYLGGPGELFF. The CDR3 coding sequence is TGTGCCAGCAGTTTACCCTACCTTGGGGGACCCGGGGAGCTGTTTTTT.

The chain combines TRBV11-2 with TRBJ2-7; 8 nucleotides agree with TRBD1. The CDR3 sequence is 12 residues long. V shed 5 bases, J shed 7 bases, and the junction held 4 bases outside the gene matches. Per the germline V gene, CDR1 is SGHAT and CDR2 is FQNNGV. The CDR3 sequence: CASSRRGLEQYF. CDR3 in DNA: TGTGCCAGCAGCCGCAGGGGGCTGGAGCAGTACTTC.

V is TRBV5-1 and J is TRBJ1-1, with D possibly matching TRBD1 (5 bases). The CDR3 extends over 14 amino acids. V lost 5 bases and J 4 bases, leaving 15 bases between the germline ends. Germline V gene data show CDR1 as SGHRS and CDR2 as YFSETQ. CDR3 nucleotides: TGCGCCAGCAGAACAGGCGCAGGTAGCACTGAAGCTTTCTTT. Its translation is CASRTGAGSTEAFF. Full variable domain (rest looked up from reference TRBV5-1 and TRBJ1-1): KAGVTQTPRYLIKTRGQQVTLSCSPISGHRSVSWYQQTPGQGLQFLFEYFSETQRNKGNFPGRFSGRQFSNSRSEMNVSTLELGDSALYLCASRTGAGSTEAFFGQGTRLTVV.